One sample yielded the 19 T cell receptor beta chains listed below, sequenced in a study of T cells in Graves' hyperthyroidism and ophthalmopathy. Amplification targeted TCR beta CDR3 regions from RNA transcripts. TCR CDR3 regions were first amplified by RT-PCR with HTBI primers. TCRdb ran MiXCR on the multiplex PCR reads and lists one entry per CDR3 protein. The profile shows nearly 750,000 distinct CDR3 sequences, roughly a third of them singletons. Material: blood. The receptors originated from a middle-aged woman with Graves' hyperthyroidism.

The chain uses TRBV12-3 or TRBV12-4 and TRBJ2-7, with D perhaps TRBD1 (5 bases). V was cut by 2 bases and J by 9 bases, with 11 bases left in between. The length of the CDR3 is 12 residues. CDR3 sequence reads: CASSLIQAWQYF. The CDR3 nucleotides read TGTGCCAGCAGTTTAATACAGGCCTGGCAGTACTTC.

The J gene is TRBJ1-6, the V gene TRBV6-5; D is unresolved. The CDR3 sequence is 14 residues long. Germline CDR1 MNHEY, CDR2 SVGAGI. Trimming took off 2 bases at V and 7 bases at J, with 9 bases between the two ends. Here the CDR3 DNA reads TGTGCCAGCAGTTACGGATCGTGGAATTCACCCCTCCACTTT. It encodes CASSYGSWNSPLHF.

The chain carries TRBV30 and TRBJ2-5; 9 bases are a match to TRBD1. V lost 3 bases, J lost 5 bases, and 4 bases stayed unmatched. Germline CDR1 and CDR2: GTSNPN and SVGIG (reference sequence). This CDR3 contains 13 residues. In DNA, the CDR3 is TGTGCCTGGAGGGGGGACAGGGTCGAGACCCAGTACTTC. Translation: CAWRGDRVETQYF.

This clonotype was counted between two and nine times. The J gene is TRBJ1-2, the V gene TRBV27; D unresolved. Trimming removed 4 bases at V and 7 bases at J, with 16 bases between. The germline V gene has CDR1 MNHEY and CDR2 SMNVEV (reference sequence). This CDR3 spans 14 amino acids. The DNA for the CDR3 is TGTGCCAGCAGTTCCGGATCCGGAGGAGGTGGCTACACCTTC. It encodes CASSSGSGGGGYTF.

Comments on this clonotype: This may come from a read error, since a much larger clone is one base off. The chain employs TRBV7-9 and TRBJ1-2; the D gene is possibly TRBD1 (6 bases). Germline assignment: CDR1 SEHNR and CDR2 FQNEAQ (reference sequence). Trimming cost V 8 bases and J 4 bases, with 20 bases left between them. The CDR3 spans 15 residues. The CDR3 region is CASGEVGGLFYGYTF. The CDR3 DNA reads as TGTGCCAGCGGCGAAGTTGGGGGGCTCTTCTATGGCTACACCTTC.

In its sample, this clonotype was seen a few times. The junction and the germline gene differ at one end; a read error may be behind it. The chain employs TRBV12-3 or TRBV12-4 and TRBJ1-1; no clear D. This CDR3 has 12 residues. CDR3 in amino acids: CASSPENTEASF. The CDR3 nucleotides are TGTGCCAGCAGTCCCGAAAACACTGAAGCTTCCTTT.

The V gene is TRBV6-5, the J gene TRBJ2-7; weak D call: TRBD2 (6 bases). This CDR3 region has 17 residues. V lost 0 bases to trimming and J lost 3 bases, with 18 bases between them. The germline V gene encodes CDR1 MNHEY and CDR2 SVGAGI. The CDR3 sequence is CASSYSSSGDQGYEQYF. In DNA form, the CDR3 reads TGTGCCAGCAGTTACTCGAGCTCGGGGGATCAGGGCTACGAGCAGTACTTC.

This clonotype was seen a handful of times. CDR3 nucleotide sequence: TGTGCCAGCAGTTCCGGGGGGAAAAACATTCAGTACTTC. It specifies CASSSGGKNIQYF. The rearrangement uses TRBV7-6 and TRBJ2-4; 7 bases match TRBD2. Germline V gene lookup returns CDR1 SGHVS and CDR2 FNYEAQ. CDR3 length: 13 amino acids. V gave up 6 bases and J gave up 4 bases; unmatched junction bases: 3.

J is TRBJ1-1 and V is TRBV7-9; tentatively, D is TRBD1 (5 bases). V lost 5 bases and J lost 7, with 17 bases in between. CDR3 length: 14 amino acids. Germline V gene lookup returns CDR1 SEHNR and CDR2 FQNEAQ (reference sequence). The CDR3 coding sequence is TGTGCCAGCAGCCGCCGGGACGGACCGTTTGAAGCTTTCTTT. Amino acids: CASSRRDGPFEAFF.

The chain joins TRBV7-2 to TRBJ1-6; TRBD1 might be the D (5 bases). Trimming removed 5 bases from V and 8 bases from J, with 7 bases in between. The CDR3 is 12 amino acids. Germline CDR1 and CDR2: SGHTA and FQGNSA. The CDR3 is CASSGTDSPLHF. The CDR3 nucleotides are TGTGCCAGCAGCGGGACGGATTCACCCCTCCACTTT.

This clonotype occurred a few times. The CDR3 coding sequence is TGTGCCAGCTCACCAGGGGCGAGCTCCTACGAGCAGTACTTC. Amino acid sequence: CASSPGASSYEQYF. The chain couples TRBV18 to TRBJ2-7; a weak D match, TRBD1 (5 bases). This CDR3 region has 14 residues. The V gene lost 2 bases and the J gene lost 0 bases, with 8 bases spanning the gap. CDR1 and CDR2 (germline): KGHSH, LQKENI.

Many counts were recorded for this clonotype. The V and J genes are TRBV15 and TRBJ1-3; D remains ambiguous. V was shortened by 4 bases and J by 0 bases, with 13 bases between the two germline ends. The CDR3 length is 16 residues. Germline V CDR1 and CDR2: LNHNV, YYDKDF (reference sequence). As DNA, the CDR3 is TGTGCCACCAGCATTGGGGTGTTTGGCTCTGGAAACACCATATATTTT. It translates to CATSIGVFGSGNTIYF.

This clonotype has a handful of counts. The CDR3 sequence: CASSYLQGAAETQYF. The CDR3 DNA sequence: TGTGCCAGCAGTTACTTACAGGGTGCCGCGGAGACCCAGTACTTC. The chain couples TRBV6-5 to TRBJ2-5; the D gene is possibly TRBD1 (6 bases). V dropped 1 base and J dropped 5 bases, with 14 bases sitting between them. The V gene's germline CDR1 is MNHEY and CDR2 SVGAGI. The length of the CDR3 is 15 residues.

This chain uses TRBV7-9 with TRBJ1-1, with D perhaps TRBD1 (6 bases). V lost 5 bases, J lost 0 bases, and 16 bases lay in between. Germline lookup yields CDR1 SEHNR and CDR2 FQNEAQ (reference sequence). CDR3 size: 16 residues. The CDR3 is CASSQDLHRVNTEAFF. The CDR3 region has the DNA TGTGCCAGCAGCCAAGATCTTCACAGGGTGAACACTGAAGCTTTCTTT. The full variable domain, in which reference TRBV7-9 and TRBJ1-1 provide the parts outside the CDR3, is DTGVSQNPRHKITKRGQNVTFRCDPISEHNRLYWYRQTLGQGPEFLTYFQNEAQLEKSRLLSDRFSAERPKGSFSTLEIQRTEQGDSAMYLCASSQDLHRVNTEAFFGQGTRLTVV.

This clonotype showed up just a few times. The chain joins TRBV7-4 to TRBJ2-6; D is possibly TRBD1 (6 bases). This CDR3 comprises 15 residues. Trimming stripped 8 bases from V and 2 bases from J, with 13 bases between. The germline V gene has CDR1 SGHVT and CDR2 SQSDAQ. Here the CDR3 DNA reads TGTGCCAGCGGCCAACAGGGACCTGGGGCCAACGTCCTGACTTTC. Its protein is CASGQQGPGANVLTF.

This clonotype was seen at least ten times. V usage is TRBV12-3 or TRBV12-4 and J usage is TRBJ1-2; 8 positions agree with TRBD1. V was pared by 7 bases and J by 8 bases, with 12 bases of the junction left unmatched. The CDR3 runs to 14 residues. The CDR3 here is CASTPPMDRDGYTF. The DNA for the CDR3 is TGTGCCAGCACCCCACCGATGGACAGGGACGGCTACACCTTC.

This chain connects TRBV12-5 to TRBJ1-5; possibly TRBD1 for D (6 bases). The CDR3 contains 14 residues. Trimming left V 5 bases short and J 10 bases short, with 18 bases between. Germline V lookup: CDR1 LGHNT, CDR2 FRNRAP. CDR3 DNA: TGTGCTAGTGGTACCCGACAGGCCCTCTATCCCCAGCATTTT. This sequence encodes CASGTRQALYPQHF.

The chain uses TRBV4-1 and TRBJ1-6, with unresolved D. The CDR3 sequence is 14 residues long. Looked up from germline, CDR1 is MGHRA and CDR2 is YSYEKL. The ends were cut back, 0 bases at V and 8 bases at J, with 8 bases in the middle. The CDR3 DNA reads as TGCGCCAGCAGCCAAGATCCTGGGGATTCACCCCTCCACTTT. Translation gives CASSQDPGDSPLHF.

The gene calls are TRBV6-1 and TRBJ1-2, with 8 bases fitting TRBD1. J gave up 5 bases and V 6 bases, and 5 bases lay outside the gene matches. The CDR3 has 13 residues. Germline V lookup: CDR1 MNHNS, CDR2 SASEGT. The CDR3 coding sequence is TGTGCCAGCAGGAGGACAGGGAAATATGGCTACACCTTC. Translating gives CASRRTGKYGYTF.